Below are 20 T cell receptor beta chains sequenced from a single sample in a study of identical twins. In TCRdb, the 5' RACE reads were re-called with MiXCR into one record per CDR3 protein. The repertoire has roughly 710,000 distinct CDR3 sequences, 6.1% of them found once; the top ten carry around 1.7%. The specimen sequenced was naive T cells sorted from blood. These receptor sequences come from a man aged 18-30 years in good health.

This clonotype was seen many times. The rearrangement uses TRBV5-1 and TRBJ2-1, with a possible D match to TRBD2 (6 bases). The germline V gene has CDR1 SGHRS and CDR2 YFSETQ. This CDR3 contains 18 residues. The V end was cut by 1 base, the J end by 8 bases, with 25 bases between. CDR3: CASSLPSVADARYHEQFF. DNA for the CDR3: TGCGCCAGCAGCTTGCCCTCCGTAGCGGACGCTAGGTACCATGAGCAGTTCTTC.

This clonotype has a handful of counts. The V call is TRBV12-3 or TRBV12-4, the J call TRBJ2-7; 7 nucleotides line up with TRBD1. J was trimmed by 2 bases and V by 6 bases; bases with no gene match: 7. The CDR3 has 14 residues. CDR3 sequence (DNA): TGTGCCAGCAGCAAGGGACAGTTGACCTACGAGCAGTACTTC. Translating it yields CASSKGQLTYEQYF.

DNA of the CDR3: TGTGCCAGCAGCCTTTTATCGATCGTCCCCCAAGGGAACACCATATATTTT. Encoded protein: CASSLLSIVPQGNTIYF. The rearrangement joins TRBV14 to TRBJ1-3; D is unresolved. This CDR3 has 17 amino acids. Per the germline V gene, CDR1 is SGHDN and CDR2 is FVKESK. V dropped 4 bases and J dropped 7 bases, with 23 bases sitting between them. The entire variable domain, with the rest obtained from reference TRBV14 and TRBJ1-3, is as follows: EAGVTQFPSHSVIEKGQTVTLRCDPISGHDNLYWYRRVMGKEIKFLLHFVKESKQDESGMPNNRFLAERTGGTYSTLKVQPAELEDSGVYFCASSLLSIVPQGNTIYFGEGSWLTVV.

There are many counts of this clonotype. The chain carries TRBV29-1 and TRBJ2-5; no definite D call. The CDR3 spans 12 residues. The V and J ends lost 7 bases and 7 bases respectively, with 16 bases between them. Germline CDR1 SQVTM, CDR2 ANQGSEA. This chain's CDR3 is CSAESSPGTQYF. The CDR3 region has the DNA TGCAGCGCCGAAAGCTCACCGGGGACCCAGTACTTC.

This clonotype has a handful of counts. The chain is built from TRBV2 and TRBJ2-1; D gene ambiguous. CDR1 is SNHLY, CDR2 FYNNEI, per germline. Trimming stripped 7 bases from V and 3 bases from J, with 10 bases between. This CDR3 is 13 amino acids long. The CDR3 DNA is TGTGCCAGCACCAGGACGGACTACAATGAGCAGTTCTTC. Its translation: CASTRTDYNEQFF. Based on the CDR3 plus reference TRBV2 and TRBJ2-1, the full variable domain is EPEVTQTPSHQVTQMGQEVILRCVPISNHLYFYWYRQILGQKVEFLVSFYNNEISEKSEIFDDQFSVERPDGSNFTLKIRSTKLEDSAMYFCASTRTDYNEQFFGPGTRLTVL.

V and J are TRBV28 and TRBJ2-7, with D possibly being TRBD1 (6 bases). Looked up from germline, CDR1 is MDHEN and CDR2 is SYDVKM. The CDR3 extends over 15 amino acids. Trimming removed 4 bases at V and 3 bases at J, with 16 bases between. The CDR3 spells CASSYPRGNNYEQYF. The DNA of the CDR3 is TGTGCCAGCAGTTACCCAAGGGGGAATAACTACGAGCAGTACTTC.

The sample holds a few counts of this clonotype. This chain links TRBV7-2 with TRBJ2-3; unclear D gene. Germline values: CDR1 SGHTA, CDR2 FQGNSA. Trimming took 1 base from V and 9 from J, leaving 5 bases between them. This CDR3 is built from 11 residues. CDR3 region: CASSLELTQYF. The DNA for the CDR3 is TGTGCCAGCAGCTTAGAGCTAACGCAGTATTTT.

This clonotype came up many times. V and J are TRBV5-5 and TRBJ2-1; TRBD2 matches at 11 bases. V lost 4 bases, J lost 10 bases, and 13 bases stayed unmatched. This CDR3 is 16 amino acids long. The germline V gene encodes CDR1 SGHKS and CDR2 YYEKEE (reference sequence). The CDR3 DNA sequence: TGTGCCAGCAGCCGACTTGGTAGCGGGAGGGCAAGGGAGCAGTTCTTC. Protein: CASSRLGSGRAREQFF.

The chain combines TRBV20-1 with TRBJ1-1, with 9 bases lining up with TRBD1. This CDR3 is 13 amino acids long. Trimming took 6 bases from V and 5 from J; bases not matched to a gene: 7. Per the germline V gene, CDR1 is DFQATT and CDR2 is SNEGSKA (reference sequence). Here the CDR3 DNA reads TGCAGTGCCTCGGGACAGGGATTTACTGAAGCTTTCTTT. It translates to CSASGQGFTEAFF.

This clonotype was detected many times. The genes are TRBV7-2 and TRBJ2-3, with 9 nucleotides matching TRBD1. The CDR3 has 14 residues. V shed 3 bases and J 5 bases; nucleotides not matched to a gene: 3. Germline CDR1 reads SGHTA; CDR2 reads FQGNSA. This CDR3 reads CASSFRQGGDTQYF. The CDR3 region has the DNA TGTGCCAGCAGCTTTAGACAGGGGGGAGATACGCAGTATTTT.

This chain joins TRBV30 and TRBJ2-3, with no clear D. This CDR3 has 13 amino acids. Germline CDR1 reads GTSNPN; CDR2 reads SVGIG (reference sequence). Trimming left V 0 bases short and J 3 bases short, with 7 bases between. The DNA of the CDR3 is TGTGCCTGGAGTGTGTCTACGACAGATACGCAGTATTTT. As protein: CAWSVSTTDTQYF.

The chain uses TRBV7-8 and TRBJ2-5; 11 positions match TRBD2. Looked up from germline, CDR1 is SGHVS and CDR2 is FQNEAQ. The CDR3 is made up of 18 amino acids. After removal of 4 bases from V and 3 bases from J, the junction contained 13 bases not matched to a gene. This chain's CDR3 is CASSSLFGLAGGEETQYF. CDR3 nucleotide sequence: TGTGCCAGCAGCTCCCTGTTCGGGCTAGCGGGAGGAGAAGAGACCCAGTACTTC.

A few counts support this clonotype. The CDR3, as DNA: TGTGCCAGCAGTACGACAGGGACCGGGGAGCTGTTTTTT. Its protein is CASSTTGTGELFF. J is TRBJ2-2 and V is TRBV6-1, with TRBD1 matching 7 bases. This CDR3 has 13 amino acids. V was pared by 5 bases and J by 5 bases, with 2 bases of the junction left unmatched. Per germline, CDR1 MNHNS and CDR2 SASEGT.

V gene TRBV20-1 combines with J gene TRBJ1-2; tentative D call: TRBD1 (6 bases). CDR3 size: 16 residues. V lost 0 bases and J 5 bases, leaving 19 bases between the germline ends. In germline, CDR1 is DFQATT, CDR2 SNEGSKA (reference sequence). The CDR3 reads CSAREGGGVALYGYTF. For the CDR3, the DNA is TGCAGTGCTAGAGAAGGAGGGGGGGTCGCACTTTATGGCTACACCTTC.

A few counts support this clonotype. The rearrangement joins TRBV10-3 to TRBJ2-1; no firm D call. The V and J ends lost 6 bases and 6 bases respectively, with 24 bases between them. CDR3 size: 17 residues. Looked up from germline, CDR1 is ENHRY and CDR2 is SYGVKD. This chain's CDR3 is CAIRDVTGDPAGNEQFF. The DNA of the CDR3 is TGTGCCATCAGAGATGTGACGGGTGACCCAGCAGGCAATGAGCAGTTCTTC.

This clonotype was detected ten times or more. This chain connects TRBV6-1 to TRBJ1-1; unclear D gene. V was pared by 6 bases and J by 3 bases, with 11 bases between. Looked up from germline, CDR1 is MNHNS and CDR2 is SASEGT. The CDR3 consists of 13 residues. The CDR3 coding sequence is TGTGCCAGCAGCGCCGGGCGATACACTGAAGCTTTCTTT. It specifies CASSAGRYTEAFF.

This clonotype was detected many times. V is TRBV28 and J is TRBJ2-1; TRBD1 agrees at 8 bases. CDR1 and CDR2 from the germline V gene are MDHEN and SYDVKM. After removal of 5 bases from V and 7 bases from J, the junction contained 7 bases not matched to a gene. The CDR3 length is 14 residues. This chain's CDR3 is CASSLDRTGNEQFF. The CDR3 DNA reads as TGTGCCAGCAGTCTCGATCGGACAGGGAATGAGCAGTTCTTC.

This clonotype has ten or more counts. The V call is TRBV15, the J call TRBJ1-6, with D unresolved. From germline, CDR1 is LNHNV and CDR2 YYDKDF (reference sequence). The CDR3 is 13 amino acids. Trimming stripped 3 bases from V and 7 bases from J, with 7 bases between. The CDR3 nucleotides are TGTGCCACCAGCAGGGCAATCAATTCACCCCTCCACTTT. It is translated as CATSRAINSPLHF. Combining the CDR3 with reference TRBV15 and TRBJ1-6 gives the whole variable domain DAMVIQNPRYQVTQFGKPVTLSCSQTLNHNVMYWYQQKSSQAPKLLFHYYDKDFNNEADTPDNFQSRRPNTSFCFLDIRSPGLGDTAMYLCATSRAINSPLHFGNGTRLTVT.

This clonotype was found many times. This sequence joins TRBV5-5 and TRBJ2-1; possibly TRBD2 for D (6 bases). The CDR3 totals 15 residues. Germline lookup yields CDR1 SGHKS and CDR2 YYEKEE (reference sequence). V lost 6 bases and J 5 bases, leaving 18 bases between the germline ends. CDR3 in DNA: TGTGCCAGCATAATTGCGGGGACTTTTGACAATGAGCAGTTCTTC. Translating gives CASIIAGTFDNEQFF.

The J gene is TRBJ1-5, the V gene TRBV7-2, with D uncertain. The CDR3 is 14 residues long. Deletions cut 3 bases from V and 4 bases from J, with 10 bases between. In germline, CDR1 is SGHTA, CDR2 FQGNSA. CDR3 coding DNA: TGTGCCAGCAGCTTGTGGGGAATAAATCAGCCCCAGCATTTT. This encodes CASSLWGINQPQHF. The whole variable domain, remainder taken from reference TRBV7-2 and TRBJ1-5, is GAGVSQSPSNKVTEKGKDVELRCDPISGHTALYWYRQSLGQGLEFLIYFQGNSAPDKSGLPSDRFSAERTGGSVSTLTIQRTQQEDSAVYLCASSLWGINQPQHFGDGTRLSIL.